This record looks at one TCR beta chain sequence and its context. Its target is not known. CDR1 is DFQATT, CDR2 SNEGSKA, per germline (reference sequence). Trimming took off 6 bases at V and 8 bases at J, with 10 bases between the two ends. This CDR3 has 10 residues. TCRalpha and TCRbeta libraries used 5'RACE with constant-segment primers and UMIs. TCRdb analysed the 5' RACE reads with MiXCR anew, one entry per CDR3 protein. There are approximately 290,000 distinct CDR3 sequences in the sample; 15% to 20% occur only once, and over 20% lies in the top ten. This sample is drawn from a study of T-cell memory formation after mild COVID-19. Regarding the study as a whole: The study found contracting CD4+ clones mainly in CM and EM and contracting CD8+ clones in EMRA.

The chain has TRBV20-1 and TRBJ1-1, with TRBD1 as a possible D gene (5 bases). This sequence was found in a man younger than 30 who had mild COVID-19 (a few samples of this study predate the infection). Cell type and time point are not known. Input material: PBMCs or a T cell subset sorted from them (not recorded which). The CDR3 DNA follows: TGCAGTGCCGCCTCAGGGGAAGCTTTCTTT. This gives the protein CSAASGEAFF.